The subject of this entry is one T cell receptor beta chain. Its antigen is unknown. Surgery cases with the highest brain T cell transcript signatures were chosen for sequencing. Patients received at least one anti-epileptic drug before surgery. These data come from a study of brain T cells in children with intractable seizures. Study-wide findings and caveats: HCMV serostatus was not known, and viral specificity came from CDR3 similarity only.

V was pared by 3 bases and J by 6 bases, with 13 bases of the junction left unmatched. Per the germline V gene, CDR1 is SGHDT and CDR2 is YYEEEE. The CDR3 spans 16 residues. Sequencing used immunoSEQ multiplex PCR; TCRdb keeps in-frame clones, though not all of them. The sample contains about 40,000 clones, over 75% of which appear only once. The chain carries TRBV5-6 and TRBJ2-7; 9 bases line up with TRBD1. This specimen consisted of peripheral blood, obtained at surgery. The clonotype originates from a girl aged 2 to 10 with tuberous sclerosis and intractable seizures. CDR3: CASSSGFSGQGSEQYV. CDR3 coding DNA: TGTGCCAGCAGCTCCGGGTTTTCGGGACAGGGAAGCGAGCAGTACGTC.